Presented here are 3 T cell receptor beta chains from one specimen sequenced in a study of blood T cell repertoires in COVID-19. Generated by immunoSEQ multiplex PCR, the TCRdb table keeps only in-frame clones and is missing some. In the table there are 35,000 to 40,000 clones, 70% to 90% of which are singletons. Sequences were obtained from peripheral blood. These receptors all come from a man between 60 and 75 years old with active COVID-19.

This clone was observed a handful of times. The rearrangement links TRBV2 to TRBJ2-3, with TRBD2 matching 9 bases. The CDR3 spans 18 residues. In germline, CDR1 is SNHLY, CDR2 FYNNEI. V trimming: 6 bases; J trimming: 4 bases; junction bases outside the gene matches: 17. CDR3 in amino acids: CASRKEGLRTSAADTQYF. In nucleotides, the CDR3 is TGTGCCAGCAGAAAAGAGGGTTTGCGGACTAGCGCGGCAGATACGCAGTATTTT.

This chain links TRBV4-1 with TRBJ2-3; 10 positions agree with TRBD2. CDR3 length: 17 amino acids. After removal of 2 bases from V and 3 bases from J, the junction contained 8 bases not matched to a gene. The germline V gene has CDR1 MGHRA and CDR2 YSYEKL. DNA for the CDR3: TGCGCCAGCAGCCAACCTGCTAGCGGGAGCAATACAGATACGCAGTATTTT. Translation: CASSQPASGSNTDTQYF.

The chain joins TRBV28 to TRBJ2-1; D not resolved. Looked up from germline, CDR1 is MDHEN and CDR2 is SYDVKM. The ends were cut back, 3 bases at V and 9 bases at J, with 9 bases in the middle. The CDR3 contains 12 residues. The CDR3 DNA reads as TGTGCCAGCAGTTTGGTTGCCGGTGAGCAGTTCTTC. Translating gives CASSLVAGEQFF. Combining the CDR3 with reference TRBV28 and TRBJ2-1 gives the whole variable domain DVKVTQSSRYLVKRTGEKVFLECVQDMDHENMFWYRQDPGLGLRLIYFSYDVKMKEKGDIPEGYSVSREKKERFSLILESASTNQTSMYLCASSLVAGEQFFGPGTRLTVL.